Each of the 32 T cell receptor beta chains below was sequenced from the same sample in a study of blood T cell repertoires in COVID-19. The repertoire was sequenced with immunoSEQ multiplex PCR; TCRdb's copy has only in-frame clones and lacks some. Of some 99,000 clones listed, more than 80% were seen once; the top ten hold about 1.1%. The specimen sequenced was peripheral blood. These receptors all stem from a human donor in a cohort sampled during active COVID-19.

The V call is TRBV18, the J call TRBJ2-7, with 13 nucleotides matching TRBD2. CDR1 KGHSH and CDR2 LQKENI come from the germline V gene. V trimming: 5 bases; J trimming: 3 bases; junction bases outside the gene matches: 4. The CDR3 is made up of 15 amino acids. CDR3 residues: CASSIGTSGIYEQYF. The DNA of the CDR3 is TGTGCCAGCTCAATCGGGACTAGCGGGATCTACGAGCAGTACTTC. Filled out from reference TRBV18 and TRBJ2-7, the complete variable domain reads NAGVMQNPRHLVRRRGQEARLRCSPMKGHSHVYWYRQLPEEGLKFMVYLQKENIIDESGMPKERFSAEFPKEGPSILRIQQVVRGDSAAYFCASSIGTSGIYEQYFGPGTRLTVT.

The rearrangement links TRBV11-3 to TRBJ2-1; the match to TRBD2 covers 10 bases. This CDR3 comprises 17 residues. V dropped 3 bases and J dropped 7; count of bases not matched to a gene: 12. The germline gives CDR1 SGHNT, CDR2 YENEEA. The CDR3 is CASSLGTSGIGGNEQFF. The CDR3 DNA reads TGTGCCAGCAGCTTGGGTACTAGCGGGATAGGGGGAAATGAGCAGTTCTTC.

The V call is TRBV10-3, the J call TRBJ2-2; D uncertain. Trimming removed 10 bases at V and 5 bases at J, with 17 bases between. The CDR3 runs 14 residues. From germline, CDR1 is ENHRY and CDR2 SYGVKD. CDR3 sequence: CATSPVERTGELFF. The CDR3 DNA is TGTGCCACCTCCCCGGTAGAGCGAACCGGGGAGCTGTTTTTT.

The CDR3 bases are TGTGCCAGCAGCTTAGGGCAGGGGGCGAAAACATTCTATGGCTACACCTTC. Its translation is CASSLGQGAKTFYGYTF. V usage is TRBV7-2 and J usage is TRBJ1-2, with 8 bases matching TRBD1. V lost 1 base, J lost 4 bases, and 11 bases stayed unmatched. Germline-derived CDR1 and CDR2 are SGHTA and FQGNSA. This CDR3 spans 17 amino acids.

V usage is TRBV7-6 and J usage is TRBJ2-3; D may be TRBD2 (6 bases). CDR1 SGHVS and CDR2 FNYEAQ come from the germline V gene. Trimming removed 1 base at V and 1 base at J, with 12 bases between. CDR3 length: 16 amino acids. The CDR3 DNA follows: TGTGCCAGCAGCTTAGGTTGGCGGGGCCGCACAGATACGCAGTATTTT. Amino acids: CASSLGWRGRTDTQYF.

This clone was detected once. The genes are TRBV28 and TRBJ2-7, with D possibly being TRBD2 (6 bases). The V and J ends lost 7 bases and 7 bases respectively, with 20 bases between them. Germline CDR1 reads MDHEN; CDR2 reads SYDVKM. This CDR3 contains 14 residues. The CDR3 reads CASNTPQSGDEQYF. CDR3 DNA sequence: TGTGCCAGCAACACTCCCCAATCGGGGGATGAGCAGTACTTC.

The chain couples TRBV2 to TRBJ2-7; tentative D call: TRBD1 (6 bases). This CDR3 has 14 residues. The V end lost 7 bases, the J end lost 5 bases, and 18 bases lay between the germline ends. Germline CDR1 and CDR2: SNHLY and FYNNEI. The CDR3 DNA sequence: TGTGCCAGCAATCCGGACAGAGGGCGGAACGAGCAGTACTTC. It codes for CASNPDRGRNEQYF.

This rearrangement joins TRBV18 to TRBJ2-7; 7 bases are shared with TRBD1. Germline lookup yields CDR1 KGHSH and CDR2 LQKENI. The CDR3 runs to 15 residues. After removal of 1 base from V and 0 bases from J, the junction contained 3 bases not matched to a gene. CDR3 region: CASSPQRDSSYEQYF. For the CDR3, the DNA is TGTGCCAGCTCACCACAACGGGACAGCTCCTACGAGCAGTACTTC.

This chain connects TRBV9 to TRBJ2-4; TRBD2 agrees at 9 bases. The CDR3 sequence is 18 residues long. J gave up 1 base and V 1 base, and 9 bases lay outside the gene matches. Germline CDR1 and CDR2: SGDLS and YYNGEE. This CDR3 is CASSVKWAGGPAKNIQYF. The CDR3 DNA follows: TGTGCCAGCAGCGTAAAATGGGCGGGGGGGCCTGCCAAAAACATTCAGTACTTC.

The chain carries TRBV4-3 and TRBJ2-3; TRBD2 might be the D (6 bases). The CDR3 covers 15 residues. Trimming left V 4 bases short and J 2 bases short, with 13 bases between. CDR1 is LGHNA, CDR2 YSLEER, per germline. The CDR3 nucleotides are TGCGCCAGCAGCCCCGGGACTCAAATCACAGATACGCAGTATTTT. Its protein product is CASSPGTQITDTQYF.

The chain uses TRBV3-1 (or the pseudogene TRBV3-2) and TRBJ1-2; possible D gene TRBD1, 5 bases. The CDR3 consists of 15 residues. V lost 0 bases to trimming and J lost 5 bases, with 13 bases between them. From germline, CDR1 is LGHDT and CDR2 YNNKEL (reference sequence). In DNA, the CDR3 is TGTGCCAGCAGCCAAGATGCGGGGGTTAGGTATGGCTACACCTTC. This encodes CASSQDAGVRYGYTF.

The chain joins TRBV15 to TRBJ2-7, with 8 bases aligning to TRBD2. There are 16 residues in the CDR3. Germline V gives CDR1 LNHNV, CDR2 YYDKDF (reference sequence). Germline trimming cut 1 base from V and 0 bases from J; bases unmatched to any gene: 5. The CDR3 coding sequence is TGTGCCACCAGCAGAGTTGTAGCGGGAATCTCCTACGAGCAGTACTTC. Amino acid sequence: CATSRVVAGISYEQYF.

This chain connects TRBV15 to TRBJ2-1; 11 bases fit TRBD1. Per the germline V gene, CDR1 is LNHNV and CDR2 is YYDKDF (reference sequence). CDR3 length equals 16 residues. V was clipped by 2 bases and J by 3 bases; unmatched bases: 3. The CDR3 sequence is CATSRYGTGGYNEQFF. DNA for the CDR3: TGTGCCACCAGCAGATATGGGACAGGGGGCTACAATGAGCAGTTCTTC.

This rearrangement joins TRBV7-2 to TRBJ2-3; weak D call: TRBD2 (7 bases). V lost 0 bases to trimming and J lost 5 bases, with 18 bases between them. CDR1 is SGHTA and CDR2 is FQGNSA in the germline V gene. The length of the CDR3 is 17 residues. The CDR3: CASSLAGGGSQIDTQYF. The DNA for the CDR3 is TGTGCCAGCAGCTTAGCCGGGGGCGGGAGTCAGATAGATACGCAGTATTTT.

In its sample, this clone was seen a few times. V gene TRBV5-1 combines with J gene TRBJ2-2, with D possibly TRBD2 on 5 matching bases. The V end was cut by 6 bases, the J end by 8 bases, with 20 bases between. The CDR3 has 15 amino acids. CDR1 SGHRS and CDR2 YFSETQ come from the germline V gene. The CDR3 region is CASNPYGDRLGELFF. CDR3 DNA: TGCGCCAGCAACCCGTACGGGGATCGATTAGGGGAGCTGTTTTTT.

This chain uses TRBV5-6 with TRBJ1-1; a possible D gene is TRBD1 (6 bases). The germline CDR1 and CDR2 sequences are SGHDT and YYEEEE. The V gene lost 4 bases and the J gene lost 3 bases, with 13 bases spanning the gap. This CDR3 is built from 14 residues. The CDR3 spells CASSLGYRDTEAFF. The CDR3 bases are TGTGCCAGCAGCCTTGGGTACAGGGACACTGAAGCTTTCTTT.

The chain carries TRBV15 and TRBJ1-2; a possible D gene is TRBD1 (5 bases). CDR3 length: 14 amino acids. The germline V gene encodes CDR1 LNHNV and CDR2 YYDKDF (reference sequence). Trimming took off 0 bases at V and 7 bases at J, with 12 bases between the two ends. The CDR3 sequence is CATSRDSGGGGYTF. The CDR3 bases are TGTGCCACCAGCAGAGATTCGGGGGGAGGTGGCTACACCTTC.

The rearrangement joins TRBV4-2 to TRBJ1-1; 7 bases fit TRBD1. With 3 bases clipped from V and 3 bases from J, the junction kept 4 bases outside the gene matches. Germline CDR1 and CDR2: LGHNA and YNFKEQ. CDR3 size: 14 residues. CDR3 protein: CASSQDRRDTEAFF. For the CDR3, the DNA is TGTGCCAGCAGCCAGGACAGGCGGGACACTGAAGCTTTCTTT.

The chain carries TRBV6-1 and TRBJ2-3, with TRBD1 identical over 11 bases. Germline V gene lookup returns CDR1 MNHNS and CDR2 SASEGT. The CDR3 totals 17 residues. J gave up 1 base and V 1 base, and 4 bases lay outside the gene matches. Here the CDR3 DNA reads TGTGCCAGCAGTGAAGGGACAGGGGGCTATGGCACAGATACGCAGTATTTT. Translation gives CASSEGTGGYGTDTQYF.

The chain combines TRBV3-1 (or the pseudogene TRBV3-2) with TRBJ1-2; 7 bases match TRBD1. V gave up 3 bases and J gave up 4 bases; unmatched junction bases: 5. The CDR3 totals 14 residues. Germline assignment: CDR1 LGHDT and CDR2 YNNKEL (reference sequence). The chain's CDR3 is CASSQRQGPYGYTF. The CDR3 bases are TGTGCCAGCAGCCAGAGACAGGGACCCTATGGCTACACCTTC.

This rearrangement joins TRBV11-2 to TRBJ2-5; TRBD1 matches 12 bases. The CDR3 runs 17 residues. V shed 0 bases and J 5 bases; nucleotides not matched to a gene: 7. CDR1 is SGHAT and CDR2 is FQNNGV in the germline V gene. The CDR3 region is CASSLDYRGQGAETQYF. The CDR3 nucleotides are TGTGCCAGCAGCTTAGATTATCGGGGACAGGGGGCCGAGACCCAGTACTTC.

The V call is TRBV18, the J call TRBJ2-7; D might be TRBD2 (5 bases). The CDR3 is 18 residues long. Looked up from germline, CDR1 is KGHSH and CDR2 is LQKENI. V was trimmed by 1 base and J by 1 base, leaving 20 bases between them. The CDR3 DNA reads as TGTGCCAGCTCACCACTCACCCCCAGTAGCGTAGCTTCCTACGAGCAGTACTTC. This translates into CASSPLTPSSVASYEQYF.

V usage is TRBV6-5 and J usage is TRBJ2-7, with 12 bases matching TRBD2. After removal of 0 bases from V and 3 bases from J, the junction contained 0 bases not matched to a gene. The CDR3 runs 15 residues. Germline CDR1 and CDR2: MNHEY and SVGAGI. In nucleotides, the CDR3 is TGTGCCAGCAGTTACTCGACTAGCGGGGGCTACGAGCAGTACTTC. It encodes CASSYSTSGGYEQYF.

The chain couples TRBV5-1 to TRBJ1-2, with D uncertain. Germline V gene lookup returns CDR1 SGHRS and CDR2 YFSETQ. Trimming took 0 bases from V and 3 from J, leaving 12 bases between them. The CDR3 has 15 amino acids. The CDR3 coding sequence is TGCGCCAGCAGCTTGGGTTCTGGGCCCGACTATGGCTACACCTTC. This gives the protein CASSLGSGPDYGYTF.

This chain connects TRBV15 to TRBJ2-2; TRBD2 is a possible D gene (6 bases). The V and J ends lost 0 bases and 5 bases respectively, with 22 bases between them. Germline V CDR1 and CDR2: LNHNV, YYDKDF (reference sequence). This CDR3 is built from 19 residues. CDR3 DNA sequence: TGTGCCACCAGCAGAGAACTTGGCGACTTACCGCGGGGAACCGGGGAGCTGTTTTTT. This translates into CATSRELGDLPRGTGELFF.

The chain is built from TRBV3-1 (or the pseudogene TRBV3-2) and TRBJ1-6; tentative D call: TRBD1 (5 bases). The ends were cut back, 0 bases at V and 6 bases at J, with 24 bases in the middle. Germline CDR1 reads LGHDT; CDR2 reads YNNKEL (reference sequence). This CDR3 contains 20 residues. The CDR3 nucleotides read TGTGCCAGCAGCCAAGACCGAAGCAGGGACTGGTGGTATGGTAATTCACCCCTCCACTTT. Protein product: CASSQDRSRDWWYGNSPLHF.

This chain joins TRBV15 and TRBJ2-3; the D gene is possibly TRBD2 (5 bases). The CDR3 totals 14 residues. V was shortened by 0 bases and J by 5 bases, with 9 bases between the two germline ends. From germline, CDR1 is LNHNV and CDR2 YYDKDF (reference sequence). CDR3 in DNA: TGTGCCACCAGCAGAGATCGAGGGAGAGATACGCAGTATTTT. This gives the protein CATSRDRGRDTQYF.

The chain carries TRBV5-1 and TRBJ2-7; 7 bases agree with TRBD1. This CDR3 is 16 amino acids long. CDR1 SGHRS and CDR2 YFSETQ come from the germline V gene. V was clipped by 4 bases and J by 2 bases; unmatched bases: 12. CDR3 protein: CASSDQDRVAAYEQYF. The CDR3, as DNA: TGCGCCAGCAGCGATCAAGACAGGGTTGCGGCCTACGAGCAGTACTTC. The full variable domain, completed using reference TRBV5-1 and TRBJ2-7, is KAGVTQTPRYLIKTRGQQVTLSCSPISGHRSVSWYQQTPGQGLQFLFEYFSETQRNKGNFPGRFSGRQFSNSRSEMNVSTLELGDSALYLCASSDQDRVAAYEQYFGPGTRLTVT.

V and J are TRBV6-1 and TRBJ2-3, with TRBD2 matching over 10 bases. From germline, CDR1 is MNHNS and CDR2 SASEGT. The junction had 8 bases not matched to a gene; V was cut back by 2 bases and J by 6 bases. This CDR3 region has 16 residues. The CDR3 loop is CASSERGAGGPDTQYF. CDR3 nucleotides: TGTGCCAGCAGTGAAAGGGGAGCGGGAGGGCCGGATACGCAGTATTTT.

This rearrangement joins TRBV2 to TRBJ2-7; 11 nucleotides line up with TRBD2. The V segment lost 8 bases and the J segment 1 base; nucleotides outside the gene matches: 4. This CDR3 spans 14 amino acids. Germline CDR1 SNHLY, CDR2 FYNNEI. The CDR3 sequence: CASRGTSGSYEQYF. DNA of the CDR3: TGTGCCAGCCGGGGGACTAGCGGATCCTACGAGCAGTACTTC.

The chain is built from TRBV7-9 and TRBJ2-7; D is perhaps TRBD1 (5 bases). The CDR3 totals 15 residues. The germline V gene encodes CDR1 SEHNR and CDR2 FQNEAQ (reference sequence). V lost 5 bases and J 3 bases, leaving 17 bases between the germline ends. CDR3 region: CASSNRRAGNYEQYF. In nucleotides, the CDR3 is TGTGCCAGCAGCAACCGAAGGGCAGGGAACTACGAGCAGTACTTC.

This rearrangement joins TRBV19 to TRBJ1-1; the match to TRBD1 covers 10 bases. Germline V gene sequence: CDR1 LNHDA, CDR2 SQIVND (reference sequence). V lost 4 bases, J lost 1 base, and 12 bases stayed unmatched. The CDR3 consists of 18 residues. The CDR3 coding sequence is TGTGCCAGTAGTACTCCAAGGGGACAGGGGCAGGCGAACACTGAAGCTTTCTTT. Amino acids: CASSTPRGQGQANTEAFF.